This T cell receptor beta chain was recorded in a study of shared clonotypes between healthy human individuals. CDR3 length: 14 amino acids. In germline, CDR1 is SEHNR, CDR2 FQNEAQ (reference sequence). V was trimmed by 5 bases and J by 0 bases, leaving 11 bases between them. The run depth of the assay was deep. Repertoires were generated with immunoSEQ multiplex PCR, while TCRdb's copy carries only in-frame clones and drops some. In the table there are under 1,100,000 clones, 75% to 85% of which are singletons. Sequenced input: memory CD4+ T cells from PBMCs. Subset given: CD45RA-negative fraction. The TCR was taken from a man between 18 and 29 years old in good health. Some clones in this sample may be carry-over from other donors' samples. The chain combines TRBV7-9 with TRBJ2-7, with D possibly being TRBD1 (5 bases). CDR3 region: CASSVQESSYEQYF. DNA for the CDR3: TGTGCCAGCAGCGTACAGGAGAGCTCCTACGAGCAGTACTTC.